The clone carrying this T cell receptor beta chain was recorded a few times. PCR involved 60 Vbeta and 13 Jbeta primers. Sequencing used immunoSEQ multiplex PCR; TCRdb keeps in-frame clones, though not all of them. The sample includes 120,000 or so clones, roughly 10% of them seen just once. The data originate from a study of cytomegalovirus exposure and HLA in healthy donors. In the study overall: Early on, a data release was issued that held some 85 million unique TCRs from HLA-typed donors.

Germline values: CDR1 LNHDA, CDR2 SQIVND (reference sequence). This CDR3 is built from 15 residues. The J segment lost 4 bases and the V segment lost 2 bases, leaving 5 bases of the junction unmatched. V gene TRBV19 combines with J gene TRBJ2-7, with TRBD2 matching 10 bases. Source material: PBMCs. This receptor was identified in a woman between 18 and 30 years old in good health and CMV-seropositive. The CDR3 reads CASSIIAGGKYEQYF. The CDR3 DNA is TGTGCCAGTAGTATAATAGCGGGAGGAAAATACGAGCAGTACTTC.